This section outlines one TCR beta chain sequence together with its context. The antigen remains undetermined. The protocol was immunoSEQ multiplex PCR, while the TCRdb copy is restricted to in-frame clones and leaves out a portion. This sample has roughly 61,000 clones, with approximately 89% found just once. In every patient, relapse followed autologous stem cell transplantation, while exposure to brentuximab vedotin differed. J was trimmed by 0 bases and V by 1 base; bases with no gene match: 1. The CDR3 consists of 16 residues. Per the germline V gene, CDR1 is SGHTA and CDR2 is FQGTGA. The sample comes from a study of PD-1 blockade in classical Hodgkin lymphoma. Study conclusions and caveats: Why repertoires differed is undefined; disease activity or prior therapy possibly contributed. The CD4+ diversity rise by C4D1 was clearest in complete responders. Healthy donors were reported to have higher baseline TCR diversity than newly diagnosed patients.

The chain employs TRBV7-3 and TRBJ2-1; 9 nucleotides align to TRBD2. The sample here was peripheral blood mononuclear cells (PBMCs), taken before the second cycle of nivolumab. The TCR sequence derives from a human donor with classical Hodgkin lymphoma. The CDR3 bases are TGTGCCAGCAGCTTAATTAGCGGGAGCTCCTACAATGAGCAGTTCTTC. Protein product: CASSLISGSSYNEQFF.